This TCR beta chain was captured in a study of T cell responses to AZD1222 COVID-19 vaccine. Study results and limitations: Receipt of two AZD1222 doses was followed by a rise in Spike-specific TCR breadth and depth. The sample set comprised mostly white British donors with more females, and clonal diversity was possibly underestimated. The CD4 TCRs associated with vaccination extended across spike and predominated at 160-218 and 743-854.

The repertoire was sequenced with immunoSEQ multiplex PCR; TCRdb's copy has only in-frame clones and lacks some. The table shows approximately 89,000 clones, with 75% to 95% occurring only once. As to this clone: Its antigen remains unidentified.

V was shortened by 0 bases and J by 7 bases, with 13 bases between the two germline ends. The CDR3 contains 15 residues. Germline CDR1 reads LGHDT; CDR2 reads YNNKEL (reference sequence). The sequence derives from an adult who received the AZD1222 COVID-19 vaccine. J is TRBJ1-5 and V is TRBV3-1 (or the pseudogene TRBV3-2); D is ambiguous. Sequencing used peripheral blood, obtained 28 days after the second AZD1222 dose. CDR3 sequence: CASSQDAGRGQPQHF. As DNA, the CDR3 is TGTGCCAGCAGCCAAGATGCGGGCCGGGGACAGCCCCAGCATTTT.